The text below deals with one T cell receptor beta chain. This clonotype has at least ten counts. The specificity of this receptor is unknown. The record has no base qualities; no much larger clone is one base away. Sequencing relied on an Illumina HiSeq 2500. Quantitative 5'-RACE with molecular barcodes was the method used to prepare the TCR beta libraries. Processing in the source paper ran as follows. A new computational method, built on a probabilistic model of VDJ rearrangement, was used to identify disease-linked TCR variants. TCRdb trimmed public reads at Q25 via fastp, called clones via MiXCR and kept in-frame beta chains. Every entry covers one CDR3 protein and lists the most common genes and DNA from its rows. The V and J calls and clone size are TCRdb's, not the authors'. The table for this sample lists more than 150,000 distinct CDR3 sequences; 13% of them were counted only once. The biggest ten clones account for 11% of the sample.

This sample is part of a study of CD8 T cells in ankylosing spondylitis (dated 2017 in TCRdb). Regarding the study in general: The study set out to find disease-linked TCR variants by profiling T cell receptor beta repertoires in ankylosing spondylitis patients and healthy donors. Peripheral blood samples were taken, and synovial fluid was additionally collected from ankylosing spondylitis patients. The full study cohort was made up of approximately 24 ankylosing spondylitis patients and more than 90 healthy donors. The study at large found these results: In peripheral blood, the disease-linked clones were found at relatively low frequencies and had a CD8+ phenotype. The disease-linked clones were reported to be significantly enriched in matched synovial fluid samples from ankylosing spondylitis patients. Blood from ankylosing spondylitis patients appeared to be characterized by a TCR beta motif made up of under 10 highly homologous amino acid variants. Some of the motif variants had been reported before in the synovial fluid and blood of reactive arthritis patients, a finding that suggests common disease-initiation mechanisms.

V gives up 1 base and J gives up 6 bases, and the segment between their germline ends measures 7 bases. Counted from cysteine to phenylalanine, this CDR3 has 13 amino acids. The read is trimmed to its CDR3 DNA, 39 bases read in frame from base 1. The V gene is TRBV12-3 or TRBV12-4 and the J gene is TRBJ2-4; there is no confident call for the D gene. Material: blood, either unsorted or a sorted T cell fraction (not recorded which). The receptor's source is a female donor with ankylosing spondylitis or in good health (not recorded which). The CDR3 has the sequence CASSLGLLNIQYF. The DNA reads TGTGCCAGCAGTTTAGGACTCTTAAACATTCAGTACTTC.